This entry lists 6 T cell receptor beta chains sequenced from one sample in a study of T-cell reconstitution after alpha-beta-depleted transplantation in children. Preparation of the TCRbeta library used unique molecular identifiers. TCRdb processed the PCR reads anew with MiXCR; each CDR3 protein has one entry. The table lists some 600,000 distinct CDR3 sequences, over 10% of them singletons. The sequencing used PBMCs, mostly from graft donor cells, collected 360 days after TCRalphabeta/CD19-depleted stem cell transplant. These TCRs come from a male patient younger than 18 who had a stem cell transplant for acute myeloid leukemia, so the T cells may come from the graft donor.

In its sample, this clonotype was seen many times. The chain links TRBV29-1 to TRBJ2-7; D gene ambiguous. CDR1 is SQVTM, CDR2 ANQGSEA, per germline. Trimming left V 1 base short and J 2 bases short, with 9 bases between. The CDR3 is 13 residues long. The CDR3 DNA follows: TGCAGCGTTGAAGTGGCGCTAGCCTACGAGCAGTACTTC. This gives the protein CSVEVALAYEQYF.

The table lists this clonotype with a few counts. The chain carries TRBV20-1 and TRBJ2-5, with 9 bases fitting TRBD2. The V and J ends lost 2 bases and 5 bases, in that order; junction bases with no gene match: 12. CDR3 length: 16 residues. Germline CDR1 reads DFQATT; CDR2 reads SNEGSKA (reference sequence). The CDR3 sequence is CSARLFPSGRRETQYF. CDR3 nucleotide sequence: TGCAGTGCTAGACTCTTCCCCAGCGGGAGGCGGGAGACCCAGTACTTC.

In its sample, this clonotype was seen many times. The gene calls are TRBV6-5 and TRBJ1-2; D remains ambiguous. The V gene lost 2 bases and the J gene lost 5 bases, with 15 bases spanning the gap. This CDR3 is built from 15 residues. Germline CDR1 and CDR2: MNHEY and SVGAGI. This CDR3 reads CASSYGSHRPYGYTF. CDR3 nucleotides: TGTGCCAGCAGTTACGGGTCTCACCGGCCATATGGCTACACCTTC.

The sample holds a few counts of this clonotype. This chain links TRBV7-3 with TRBJ2-1, with 14 bases lining up with TRBD2. The CDR3 consists of 16 residues. CDR1 is SGHTA, CDR2 FQGTGA, per germline. The V and J ends lost 3 bases and 9 bases, in that order; junction bases with no gene match: 7. The CDR3 nucleotides are TGTGCCAGCAGCTTTTATGGGACTAGCGGGAGTGGTGAGCAGTTCTTC. Its protein product is CASSFYGTSGSGEQFF.

This sequence joins TRBV25-1 and TRBJ2-3; the D gene is possibly TRBD2 (6 bases). The ends were cut back, 1 base at V and 4 bases at J, with 12 bases in the middle. Germline V gene sequence: CDR1 MGHDK, CDR2 SYGVNS. The CDR3 length is 15 residues. DNA of the CDR3: TGTGCCAGCAGTGAATCGAAAGGGGAGGCAGATACGCAGTATTTT. It encodes CASSESKGEADTQYF.

This clonotype was seen only a few times. The chain has TRBV7-8 and TRBJ2-3; possibly TRBD1 or TRBD2 for D (5 bases each). V was pared by 1 base and J by 8 bases, with 13 bases between. The CDR3 length is 14 residues. Germline V gene sequence: CDR1 SGHVS, CDR2 FQNEAQ. The DNA for the CDR3 is TGTGCCAGCAGCTTAGAAGGGACCCCGGGTACGCAGTATTTT. Its translation: CASSLEGTPGTQYF.